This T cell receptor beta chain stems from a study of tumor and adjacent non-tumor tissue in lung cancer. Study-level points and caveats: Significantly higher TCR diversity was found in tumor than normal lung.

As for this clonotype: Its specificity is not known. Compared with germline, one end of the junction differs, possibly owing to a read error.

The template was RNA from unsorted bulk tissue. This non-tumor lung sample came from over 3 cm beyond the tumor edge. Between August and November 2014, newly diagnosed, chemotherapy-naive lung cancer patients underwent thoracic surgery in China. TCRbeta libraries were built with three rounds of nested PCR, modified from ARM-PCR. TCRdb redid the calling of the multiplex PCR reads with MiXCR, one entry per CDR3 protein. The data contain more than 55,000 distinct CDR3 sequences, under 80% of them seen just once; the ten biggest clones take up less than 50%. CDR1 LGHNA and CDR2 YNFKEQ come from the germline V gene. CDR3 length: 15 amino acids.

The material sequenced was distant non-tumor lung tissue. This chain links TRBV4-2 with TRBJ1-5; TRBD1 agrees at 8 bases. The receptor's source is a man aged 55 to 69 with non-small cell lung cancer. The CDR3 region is CASNQTGTGKQPKHF. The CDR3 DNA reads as TGTGCTAGCAACCAGACCGGGACAGGCAAGCAGCCCAAGCATTTT.